The table lists the clone carrying this T cell receptor beta chain with a count of one. One entry per CDR3 protein results from TCRdb running MiXCR on the RT-PCR reads. There are fewer than 180,000 distinct CDR3 sequences in the sample; 37% occur only once, and about 50% lies in the top ten. The source of the sample is a study of patients and donors after allogeneic stem cell transplantation. The CDR3 covers 12 residues. V was shortened by 7 bases and J by 4 bases, with 10 bases between the two germline ends. This chain joins TRBV12-3 or TRBV12-4 and TRBJ1-1; the D gene is possibly TRBD1 (5 bases). The clonotype comes from a human donor who was either an allogeneic HSCT recipient or a stem cell or donor lymphocyte infusion donor (not recorded which). It is not recorded whose cells these are; they may come from a transplant donor. Sequencing used blood, either unsorted or a sorted T cell fraction (not recorded which). As DNA, the CDR3 is TGTGCCAGCAATGGGGGGTCCACTGAAGCTTTCTTT. Translating gives CASNGGSTEAFF.